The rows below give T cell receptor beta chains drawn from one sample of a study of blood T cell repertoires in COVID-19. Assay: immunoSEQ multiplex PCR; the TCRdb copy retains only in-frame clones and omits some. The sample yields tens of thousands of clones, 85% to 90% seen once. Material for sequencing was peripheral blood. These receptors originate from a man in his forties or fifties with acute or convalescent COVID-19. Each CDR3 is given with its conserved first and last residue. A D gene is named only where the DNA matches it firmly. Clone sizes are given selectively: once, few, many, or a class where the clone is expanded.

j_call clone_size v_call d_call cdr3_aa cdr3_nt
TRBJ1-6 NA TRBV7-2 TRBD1 CASMTGRSYNSPLHF TGTGCCAGCATGACAGGGAGATCCTATAATTCACCCCTCCACTTT
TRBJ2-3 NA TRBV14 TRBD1 CASSPLDRVNTDTQYF TGTGCCAGCAGCCCCCTCGACAGGGTGAACACAGATACGCAGTATTTT
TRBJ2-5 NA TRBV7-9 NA CAWQYIGAQGTQYF TGTGCCTGGCAATACATTGGGGCTCAAGGGACCCAGTACTTC
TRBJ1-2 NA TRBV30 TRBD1 CALARDRGPYYGYTF TGTGCCTTGGCTCGGGACAGGGGGCCTTACTATGGCTACACCTTC
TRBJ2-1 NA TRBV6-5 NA CASTLYNEQFF TGTGCCAGCACCCTATACAATGAGCAGTTCTTC
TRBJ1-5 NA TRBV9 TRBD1 CASSVTGDQPQHF TGTGCCAGCAGCGTGACAGGGGATCAGCCCCAGCATTTT
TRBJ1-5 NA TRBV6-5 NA CASRPGQDYQPQHF TGTGCCAGCAGACCCGGACAAGACTATCAGCCCCAGCATTTT
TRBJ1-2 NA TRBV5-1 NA CASSLGAGVGSYGYTF TGCGCCAGCAGCTTGGGGGCAGGGGTTGGTTCCTATGGCTACACCTTC
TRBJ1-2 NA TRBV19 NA CASSTEGYNYGYTF TGTGCCAGTAGTACGGAGGGATATAACTATGGCTACACCTTC
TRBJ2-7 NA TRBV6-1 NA CASSEALGGAREQYF TGTGCCAGCAGTGAAGCGCTGGGGGGGGCTCGTGAGCAGTACTTC
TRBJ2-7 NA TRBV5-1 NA CASSLATGAYEQYF TGCGCCAGCAGCTTGGCCACAGGAGCCTACGAGCAGTACTTC
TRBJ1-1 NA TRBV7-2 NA CASSLVLENTEAFF TGTGCCAGCAGCTTAGTTTTAGAGAACACTGAAGCTTTCTTT
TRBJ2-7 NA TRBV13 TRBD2 CASSPGTSGIGYEQYF TGTGCCAGCAGTCCCGGGACTAGCGGGATAGGCTACGAGCAGTACTTC
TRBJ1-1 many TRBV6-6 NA CASTETTQAFF TGTGCCAGCACTGAAACTACTCAAGCTTTCTTT
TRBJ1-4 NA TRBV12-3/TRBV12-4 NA CASSFSKNEKLFF TGTGCCAGCAGTTTTAGCAAAAATGAAAAACTGTTTTTT
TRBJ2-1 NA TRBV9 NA CASSVAATAYNEQFF TGTGCCAGCAGCGTAGCCGCGACAGCTTACAATGAGCAGTTCTTC
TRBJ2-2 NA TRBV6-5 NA CASSYSAGGSTGELFF TGTGCCAGCAGTTACTCTGCCGGGGGTAGCACCGGGGAGCTGTTTTTT
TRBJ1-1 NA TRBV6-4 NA CASSALMNTEAFF TGTGCCAGCAGTGCTCTTATGAACACTGAAGCTTTCTTT
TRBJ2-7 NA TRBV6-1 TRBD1 CASSEPGQGTYEQYF TGTGCCAGCAGTGAACCGGGACAGGGAACCTACGAGCAGTACTTC
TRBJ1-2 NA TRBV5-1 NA CASRPAGGYGYTF TGCGCCAGCAGACCTGCGGGCGGCTATGGCTACACCTTC
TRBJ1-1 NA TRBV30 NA CAWMRLGTEAFF TGTGCCTGGATGAGGTTGGGCACTGAAGCTTTCTTT
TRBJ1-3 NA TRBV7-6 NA CASSLGIQTSGNTIYF TGTGCCAGCAGCTTAGGGATACAGACCTCTGGAAACACCATATATTTT
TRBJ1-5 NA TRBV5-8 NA CASSFQGRFRQPQHF TGTGCCAGCAGCTTCCAAGGGAGGTTTAGGCAGCCCCAGCATTTT